Presented here are 26 T cell receptor beta chains from one specimen sequenced in a study of shared clonotypes between healthy human individuals. Assay used: immunoSEQ multiplex PCR; TCRdb lists only in-frame clones, some missing. In the table there are 600,000 or so clones, roughly 98% of which are singletons. Naive CD8 cells lacked CD45RO and underwent positive selection for CCR7, leaving out terminally differentiated effector memory CD45RA+ cells. The specimen was naive CD8+ T cells sorted from blood. These receptors originate from a man aged 25 to 45 in good health.

The V call is TRBV6-5, the J call TRBJ2-7; a possible D gene is TRBD2 (6 bases). Germline V lookup: CDR1 MNHEY, CDR2 SVGAGI. CDR3 size: 15 residues. Trimming removed 0 bases at V and 6 bases at J, with 15 bases between. This chain's CDR3 is CASSYSKVGGAEQYF. Written as DNA, the CDR3 is TGTGCCAGCAGTTACTCGAAGGTGGGCGGGGCCGAGCAGTACTTC.

This rearrangement joins TRBV15 to TRBJ2-7, with 8 bases lining up with TRBD2. CDR1 is LNHNV, CDR2 YYDKDF, per germline (reference sequence). The junction had 6 bases not matched to a gene; V was cut back by 4 bases and J by 1 base. The CDR3 runs to 15 residues. This CDR3 reads CATSIISGESYEQYF. The CDR3 nucleotides read TGTGCCACCAGCATCATTAGCGGGGAGTCCTACGAGCAGTACTTC. The full variable domain, rest sourced from reference TRBV15 and TRBJ2-7, is DAMVIQNPRYQVTQFGKPVTLSCSQTLNHNVMYWYQQKSSQAPKLLFHYYDKDFNNEADTPDNFQSRRPNTSFCFLDIRSPGLGDTAMYLCATSIISGESYEQYFGPGTRLTVT.

This sequence joins TRBV7-6 and TRBJ2-5; 8 bases align to TRBD2. The CDR3 totals 17 residues. Trimming removed 5 bases from V and 1 base from J; junction bases left unmatched: 12. Germline V gives CDR1 SGHVS, CDR2 FNYEAQ. In DNA, the CDR3 is TGTGCCAGCAGCCTTCCCCGGTCACTAGCGGCCCAAGAGACCCAGTACTTC. It specifies CASSLPRSLAAQETQYF. Using reference TRBV7-6 and TRBJ2-5 for the parts outside the CDR3, the full variable domain is GAGVSQSPRYKVTKRGQDVALRCDPISGHVSLYWYRQALGQGPEFLTYFNYEAQQDKSGLPNDRFSAERPEGSISTLTIQRTEQRDSAMYRCASSLPRSLAAQETQYFGPGTRLLVL.

This chain uses TRBV5-4 with TRBJ2-2, with TRBD2 as a possible D gene (6 bases). The CDR3 is made up of 15 amino acids. Germline V lookup: CDR1 SGHNT, CDR2 YYREEE (reference sequence). The ends were cut back, 2 bases at V and 7 bases at J, with 15 bases in the middle. CDR3 sequence: CASSFTSPTDGELFF. The CDR3 DNA reads as TGTGCCAGCAGCTTCACTAGCCCCACGGACGGGGAGCTGTTTTTT.

The chain is built from TRBV7-9 and TRBJ2-2; D remains ambiguous. The germline CDR1 and CDR2 sequences are SEHNR and FQNEAQ (reference sequence). V gave up 1 base and J gave up 5 bases, with 20 bases separating them. The CDR3 contains 18 residues. The CDR3 DNA sequence: TGTGCCAGCAGCTTAGACAACTTCTTTGGGGAATTAACCGGGGAGCTGTTTTTT. Translating gives CASSLDNFFGELTGELFF.

In its sample, this clone was seen once. J is TRBJ2-1 and V is TRBV10-1; perhaps TRBD2 as D (5 bases). V was clipped by 0 bases and J by 5 bases, with 11 bases between them. In germline, CDR1 is WNHNN, CDR2 SYGVQD (reference sequence). The CDR3 is 15 residues long. The CDR3 sequence is CASSESVARNNEQFF. For the CDR3, the DNA is TGCGCCAGCAGTGAGTCAGTAGCGAGGAACAATGAGCAGTTCTTC.

In DNA form, the CDR3 reads TGTGCCAGCAGTTTCTACGCAGGGCGGTACGAGCAGTACTTC. The encoded protein is CASSFYAGRYEQYF. The chain carries TRBV27 and TRBJ2-7; weak D call: TRBD1 (5 bases). Between the trimmed V and J ends, which lost 3 bases and 4 bases, there was a span of 13 bases. Germline-derived CDR1 and CDR2 are MNHEY and SMNVEV (reference sequence). The CDR3 sequence is 14 residues long.

The chain joins TRBV6-1 to TRBJ2-7; TRBD2 matches at 9 bases. This CDR3 is built from 18 residues. The V gene end was trimmed by 2 bases and the J gene end by 1 base; junction bases not matched to a gene: 12. Germline V gene lookup returns CDR1 MNHNS and CDR2 SASEGT. CDR3 DNA sequence: TGTGCCAGCAGTGAAACAGACTGGCTAGCGGGAAGGTCCTACGAGCAGTACTTC. It translates to CASSETDWLAGRSYEQYF.

The rearrangement links TRBV15 to TRBJ2-7; TRBD1 aligns across 10 bases. Looked up from germline, CDR1 is LNHNV and CDR2 is YYDKDF (reference sequence). The V and J ends lost 5 bases and 2 bases, in that order; junction bases with no gene match: 3. The CDR3 spans 14 residues. The CDR3 DNA is TGTGCCACCAGCGCCGGGACAGGGGCCTACGAGCAGTACTTC. Amino acid sequence: CATSAGTGAYEQYF.

This chain joins TRBV9 and TRBJ2-1, with D uncertain. Per the germline V gene, CDR1 is SGDLS and CDR2 is YYNGEE. Trimming left V 0 bases short and J 5 bases short, with 9 bases between. This CDR3 spans 14 amino acids. The CDR3 DNA is TGTGCCAGCAGCGTAGGTGAACATCACAATGAGCAGTTCTTC. This sequence encodes CASSVGEHHNEQFF. Filled out from reference TRBV9 and TRBJ2-1, the complete variable domain reads DSGVTQTPKHLITATGQRVTLRCSPRSGDLSVYWYQQSLDQGLQFLIQYYNGEERAKGNILERFSAQQFPDLHSELNLSSLELGDSALYFCASSVGEHHNEQFFGPGTRLTVL.

This CDR3 is CASSLTGVGNTIYF. The CDR3 DNA reads as TGTGCCAGCAGCTTAACAGGGGTTGGAAACACCATATATTTT. This chain connects TRBV11-2 to TRBJ1-3, with 7 bases fitting TRBD1. The CDR3 consists of 14 residues. Germline CDR1 reads SGHAT; CDR2 reads FQNNGV. After removal of 2 bases from V and 3 bases from J, the junction contained 1 base not matched to a gene.

The genes are TRBV29-1 and TRBJ1-1; D unclear. The V end was cut by 3 bases, the J end by 3 bases, with 11 bases between. The length of the CDR3 is 13 residues. Germline assignment: CDR1 SQVTM and CDR2 ANQGSEA. The CDR3 region is CSVDIISDTEAFF. The CDR3 DNA sequence: TGCAGCGTTGACATAATCAGCGACACTGAAGCTTTCTTT. The entire variable domain, with the rest obtained from reference TRBV29-1 and TRBJ1-1, is as follows: SAVISQKPSRDICQRGTSLTIQCQVDSQVTMMFWYRQQPGQSLTLIATANQGSEATYESGFVIDKFPISRPNLTFSTLTVSNMSPEDSSIYLCSVDIISDTEAFFGQGTRLTVV.

This clone appeared once. The chain combines TRBV6-1 with TRBJ2-7; D may be TRBD1 (5 bases). Trimming left V 2 bases short and J 0 bases short, with 8 bases between. Germline loops: CDR1 MNHNS, CDR2 SASEGT. The CDR3 runs 14 residues. The CDR3: CASSEIDSSYEQYF. CDR3 sequence (DNA): TGTGCCAGCAGTGAAATCGACAGCTCCTACGAGCAGTACTTC.

The chain employs TRBV10-3 and TRBJ2-3; maybe TRBD2 (6 bases). In germline, CDR1 is ENHRY, CDR2 SYGVKD. CDR3 length: 14 residues. The V gene lost 6 bases and the J gene lost 4 bases, with 14 bases spanning the gap. CDR3 region: CAISAGWGADTQYF. DNA for the CDR3: TGTGCCATCAGCGCGGGGTGGGGTGCAGATACGCAGTATTTT.

The V gene is TRBV4-1, the J gene TRBJ2-7, with D possibly matching TRBD2 (5 bases). This CDR3 is built from 16 residues. Germline V gives CDR1 MGHRA, CDR2 YSYEKL. Trimming removed 0 bases at V and 2 bases at J, with 14 bases between. The chain's CDR3 is CASSQDTGLGPYEQYF. CDR3 in DNA: TGCGCCAGCAGCCAAGATACGGGGTTGGGCCCCTACGAGCAGTACTTC.

Only one count was recorded for this clone. The chain links TRBV7-2 to TRBJ2-7, with unresolved D. The CDR3 contains 11 residues. The germline gives CDR1 SGHTA, CDR2 FQGNSA. V was trimmed by 5 bases and J by 4 bases, leaving 6 bases between them. As DNA, the CDR3 is TGTGCCAGCAGCAACTCTTACGAGCAGTACTTC. It codes for CASSNSYEQYF.

This rearrangement joins TRBV9 to TRBJ2-1, with no clear D. The CDR3 length is 11 residues. The V end was cut by 7 bases, the J end by 8 bases, with 10 bases between. Germline V gene lookup returns CDR1 SGDLS and CDR2 YYNGEE. In DNA form, the CDR3 reads TGTGCCAGCGGGCCGGGCGATGAGCAGTTCTTC. Translated: CASGPGDEQFF. The whole variable domain, filled in from reference TRBV9 and TRBJ2-1, reads DSGVTQTPKHLITATGQRVTLRCSPRSGDLSVYWYQQSLDQGLQFLIQYYNGEERAKGNILERFSAQQFPDLHSELNLSSLELGDSALYFCASGPGDEQFFGPGTRLTVL.

The V call is TRBV27, the J call TRBJ2-1; 14 bases are shared with TRBD2. CDR1 is MNHEY and CDR2 is SMNVEV in the germline V gene (reference sequence). The CDR3 extends over 15 amino acids. The V segment lost 5 bases and the J segment 7 bases; nucleotides outside the gene matches: 4. Here the CDR3 reads CASSTGTSGSNEQFF. CDR3 DNA: TGTGCCAGCAGTACCGGGACTAGCGGGAGTAATGAGCAGTTCTTC.

The J gene is TRBJ1-1, the V gene TRBV4-3; D unresolved. The length of the CDR3 is 16 residues. V was shortened by 0 bases and J by 1 base, with 12 bases between the two germline ends. Looked up from germline, CDR1 is LGHNA and CDR2 is YSLEER. This CDR3 reads CASSQDSAGRNTEAFF. The CDR3 coding sequence is TGCGCCAGCAGCCAAGATTCTGCGGGGAGGAACACTGAAGCTTTCTTT.

V and J are TRBV9 and TRBJ2-1; 9 positions match TRBD1. V lost 4 bases, J lost 9 bases, and 11 bases stayed unmatched. The germline CDR1 and CDR2 sequences are SGDLS and YYNGEE. This CDR3 comprises 15 residues. This CDR3 reads CASSLIRTGVGEQFF. DNA for the CDR3: TGTGCCAGCAGCCTTATACGGACAGGGGTGGGTGAGCAGTTCTTC.

The CDR3 bases are TGCGCCAGCAGCCAAGATACAGGACAACAGCCCCAGCATTTT. It translates to CASSQDTGQQPQHF. J is TRBJ1-5 and V is TRBV4-1, with D possibly matching TRBD1 (5 bases). Per the germline V gene, CDR1 is MGHRA and CDR2 is YSYEKL. The CDR3 length is 14 residues. With 0 bases removed from V and 7 bases from J, the gap between germline ends came to 10 bases.

This clone was recorded once. The chain couples TRBV14 to TRBJ1-1; possible D gene TRBD1, 6 bases. The CDR3 loop spans 14 amino acids. Deletions cut 5 bases from V and 0 bases from J, with 10 bases between. Germline V gene lookup returns CDR1 SGHDN and CDR2 FVKESK. CDR3 nucleotides: TGTGCCAGCAGCGAGGGACAAGTGAACACTGAAGCTTTCTTT. Its protein product is CASSEGQVNTEAFF.

The genes are TRBV6-1 and TRBJ1-1; D remains unclear. Germline lookup yields CDR1 MNHNS and CDR2 SASEGT. V gave up 1 base and J gave up 7 bases, with 7 bases separating them. The CDR3 length is 12 residues. The CDR3 bases are TGTGCCAGCAGTGAAGGAGATTTTGAAGCTTTCTTT. This codes for CASSEGDFEAFF.

This clone is a singleton in its sample. The V and J genes are TRBV7-6 and TRBJ1-1; D call uncertain. Germline values: CDR1 SGHVS, CDR2 FNYEAQ. V lost 1 base, J lost 0 bases, and 3 bases lay in between. This CDR3 has 13 amino acids. CDR3: CASSLEMNTEAFF. The CDR3 nucleotides are TGTGCCAGCAGCTTAGAAATGAACACTGAAGCTTTCTTT.

The J gene is TRBJ2-7, the V gene TRBV7-9; 9 positions match TRBD1. This CDR3 is 16 amino acids long. The V gene's germline CDR1 is SEHNR and CDR2 FQNEAQ (reference sequence). V lost 5 bases to trimming and J lost 7 bases; unmatched junction nucleotides: 15. CDR3 protein: CASSQTFRDRAREQYF. As DNA, the CDR3 is TGTGCCAGCAGCCAGACATTCCGGGACAGGGCACGGGAGCAGTACTTC.

The rearrangement joins TRBV6-6 to TRBJ1-2; TRBD1 agrees at 10 bases. The CDR3 consists of 14 residues. V shed 8 bases and J 5 bases; nucleotides not matched to a gene: 8. The V gene's germline CDR1 is MNHNY and CDR2 SVGAGI (reference sequence). Here the CDR3 DNA reads TGTGCCAGCTTGAATCCGGGACAGGGGTATGGCTACACCTTC. The encoded protein is CASLNPGQGYGYTF.